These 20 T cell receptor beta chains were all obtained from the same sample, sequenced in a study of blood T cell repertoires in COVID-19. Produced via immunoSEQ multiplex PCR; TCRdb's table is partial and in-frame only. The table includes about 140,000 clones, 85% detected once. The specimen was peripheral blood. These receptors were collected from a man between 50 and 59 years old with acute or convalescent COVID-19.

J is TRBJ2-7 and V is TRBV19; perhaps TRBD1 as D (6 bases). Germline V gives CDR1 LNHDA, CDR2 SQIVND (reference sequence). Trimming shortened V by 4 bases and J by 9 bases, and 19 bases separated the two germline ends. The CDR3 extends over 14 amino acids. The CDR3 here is CASSTPGRGTWQYF. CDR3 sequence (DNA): TGTGCCAGTAGTACCCCTGGCAGGGGCACTTGGCAGTACTTC.

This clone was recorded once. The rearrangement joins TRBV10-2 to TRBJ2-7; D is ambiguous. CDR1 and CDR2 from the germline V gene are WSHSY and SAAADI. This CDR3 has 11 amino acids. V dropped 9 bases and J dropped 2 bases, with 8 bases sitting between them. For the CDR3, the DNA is TGCGCCAGTTCAGTAACCTACGAGCAGTACTTC. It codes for CASSVTYEQYF.

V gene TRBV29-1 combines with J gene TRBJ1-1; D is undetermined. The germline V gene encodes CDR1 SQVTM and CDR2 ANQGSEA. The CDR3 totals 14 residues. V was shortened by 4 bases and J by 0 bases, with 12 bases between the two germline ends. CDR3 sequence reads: CSVVLSGMNTEAFF. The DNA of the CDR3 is TGCAGCGTTGTTTTATCCGGGATGAACACTGAAGCTTTCTTT. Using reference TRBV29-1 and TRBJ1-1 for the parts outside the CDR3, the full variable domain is SAVISQKPSRDICQRGTSLTIQCQVDSQVTMMFWYRQQPGQSLTLIATANQGSEATYESGFVIDKFPISRPNLTFSTLTVSNMSPEDSSIYLCSVVLSGMNTEAFFGQGTRLTVV.

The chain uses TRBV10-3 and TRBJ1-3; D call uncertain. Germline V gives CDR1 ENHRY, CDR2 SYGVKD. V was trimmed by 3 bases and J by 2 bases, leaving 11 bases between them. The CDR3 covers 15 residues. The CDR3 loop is CAISDHPQAGNTIYF. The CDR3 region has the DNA TGTGCCATCAGTGATCACCCCCAGGCTGGAAACACCATATATTTT.

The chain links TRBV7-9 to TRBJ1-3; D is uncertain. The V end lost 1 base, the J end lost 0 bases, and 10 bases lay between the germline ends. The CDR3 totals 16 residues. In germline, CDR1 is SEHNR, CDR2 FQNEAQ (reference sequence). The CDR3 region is CASSLGALRSGNTIYF. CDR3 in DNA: TGTGCCAGCAGCTTAGGGGCGCTCCGCTCTGGAAACACCATATATTTT.

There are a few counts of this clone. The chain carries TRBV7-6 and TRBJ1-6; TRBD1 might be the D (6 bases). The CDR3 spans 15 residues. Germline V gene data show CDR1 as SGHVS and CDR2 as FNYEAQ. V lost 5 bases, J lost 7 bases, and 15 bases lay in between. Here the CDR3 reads CASSPQGHVNSPLHF. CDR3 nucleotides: TGTGCCAGCAGCCCGCAGGGACACGTAAATTCACCCCTCCACTTT.

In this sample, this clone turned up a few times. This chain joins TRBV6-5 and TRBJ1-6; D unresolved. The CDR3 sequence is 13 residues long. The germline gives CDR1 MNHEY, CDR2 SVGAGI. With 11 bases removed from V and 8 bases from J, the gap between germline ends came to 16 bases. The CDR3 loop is CAGGLGYDSPLHF. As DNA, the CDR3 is TGTGCCGGAGGGTTAGGGTACGATTCACCCCTCCACTTT.

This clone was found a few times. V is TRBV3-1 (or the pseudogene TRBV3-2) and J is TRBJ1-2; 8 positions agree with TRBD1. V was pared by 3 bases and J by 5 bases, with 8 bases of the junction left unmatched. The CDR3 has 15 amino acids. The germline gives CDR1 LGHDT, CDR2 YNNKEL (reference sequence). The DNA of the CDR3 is TGTGCCAGCAGCCAGAGGGCAGGGGGCAGTTATGGCTACACCTTC. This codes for CASSQRAGGSYGYTF.

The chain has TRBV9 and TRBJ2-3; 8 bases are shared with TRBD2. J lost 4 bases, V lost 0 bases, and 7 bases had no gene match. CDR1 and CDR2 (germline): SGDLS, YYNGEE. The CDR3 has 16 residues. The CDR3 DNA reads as TGTGCCAGCAGCGTAGCTGGTCGGGAGGGCTCAGATACGCAGTATTTT. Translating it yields CASSVAGREGSDTQYF.

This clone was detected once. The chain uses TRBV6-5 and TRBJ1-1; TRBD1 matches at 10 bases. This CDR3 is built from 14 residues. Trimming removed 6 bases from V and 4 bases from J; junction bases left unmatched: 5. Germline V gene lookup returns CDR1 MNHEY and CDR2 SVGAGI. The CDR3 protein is CASRGQGRITEAFF. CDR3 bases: TGTGCCAGCAGGGGACAGGGGAGAATCACTGAAGCTTTCTTT.

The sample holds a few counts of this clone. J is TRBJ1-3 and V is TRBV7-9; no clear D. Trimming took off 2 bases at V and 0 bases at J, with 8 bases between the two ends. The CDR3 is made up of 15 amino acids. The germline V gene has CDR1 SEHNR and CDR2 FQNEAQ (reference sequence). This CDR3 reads CASSLFGSSGNTIYF. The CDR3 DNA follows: TGTGCCAGCAGCTTATTTGGGAGCTCTGGAAACACCATATATTTT.

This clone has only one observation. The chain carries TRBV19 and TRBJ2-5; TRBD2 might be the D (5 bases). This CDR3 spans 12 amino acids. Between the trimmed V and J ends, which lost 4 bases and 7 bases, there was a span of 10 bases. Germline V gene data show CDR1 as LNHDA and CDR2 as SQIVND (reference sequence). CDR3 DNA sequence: TGTGCCAGTAGTACCCACAGCGGGACCCAGTACTTC. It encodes CASSTHSGTQYF.

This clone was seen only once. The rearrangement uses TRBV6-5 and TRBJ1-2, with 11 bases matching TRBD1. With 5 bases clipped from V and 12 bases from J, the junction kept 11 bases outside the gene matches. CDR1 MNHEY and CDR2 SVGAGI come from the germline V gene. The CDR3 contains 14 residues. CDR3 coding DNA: TGTGCCAGCAGTCCCGGGACAGGGGGAAGTTTTCACACCTTC. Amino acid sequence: CASSPGTGGSFHTF.

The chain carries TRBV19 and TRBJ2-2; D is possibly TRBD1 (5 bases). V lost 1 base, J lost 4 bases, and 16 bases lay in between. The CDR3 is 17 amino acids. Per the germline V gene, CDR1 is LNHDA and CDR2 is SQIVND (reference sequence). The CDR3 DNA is TGTGCCAGTAGTATAGCATCAGGGATCTCCTCCACCGGGGAGCTGTTTTTT. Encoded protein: CASSIASGISSTGELFF.

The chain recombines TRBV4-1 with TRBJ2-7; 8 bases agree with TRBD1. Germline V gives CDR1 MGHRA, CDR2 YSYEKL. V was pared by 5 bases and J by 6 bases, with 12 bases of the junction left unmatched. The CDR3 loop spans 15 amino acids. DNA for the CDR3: TGCGCCAGCAGCTCATTACCTGGACAGGGTGCCGAGCAGTACTTC. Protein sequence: CASSSLPGQGAEQYF.

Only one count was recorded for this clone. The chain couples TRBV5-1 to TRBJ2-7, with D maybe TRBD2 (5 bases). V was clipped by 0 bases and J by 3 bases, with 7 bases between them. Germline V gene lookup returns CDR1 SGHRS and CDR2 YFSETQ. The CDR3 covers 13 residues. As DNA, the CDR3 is TGCGCCAGCAGCTTGGCCGGGAACTACGAGCAGTACTTC. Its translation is CASSLAGNYEQYF.

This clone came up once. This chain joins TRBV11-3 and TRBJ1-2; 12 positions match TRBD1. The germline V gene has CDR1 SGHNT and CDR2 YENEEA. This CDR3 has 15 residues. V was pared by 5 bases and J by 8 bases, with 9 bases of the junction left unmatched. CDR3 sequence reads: CASSPTGQGAEGYTF. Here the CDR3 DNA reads TGTGCCAGCAGCCCAACGGGACAGGGGGCTGAAGGCTACACCTTC.

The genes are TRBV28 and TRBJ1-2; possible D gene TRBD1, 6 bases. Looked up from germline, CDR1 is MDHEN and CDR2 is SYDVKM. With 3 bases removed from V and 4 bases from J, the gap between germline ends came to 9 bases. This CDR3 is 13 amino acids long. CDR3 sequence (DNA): TGTGCCAGCAGTTTCCAGGGGTCCTATGGCTACACCTTC. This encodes CASSFQGSYGYTF.

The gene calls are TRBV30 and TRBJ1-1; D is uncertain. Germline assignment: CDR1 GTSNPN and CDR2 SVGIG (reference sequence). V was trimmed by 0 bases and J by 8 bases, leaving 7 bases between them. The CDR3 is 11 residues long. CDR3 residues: CAWSVRPEAFF. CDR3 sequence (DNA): TGTGCCTGGAGTGTTCGTCCCGAAGCTTTCTTT.

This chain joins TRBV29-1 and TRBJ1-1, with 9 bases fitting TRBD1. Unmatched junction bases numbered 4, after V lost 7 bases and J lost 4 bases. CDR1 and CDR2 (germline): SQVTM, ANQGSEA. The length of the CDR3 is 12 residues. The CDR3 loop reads CSGNRGLTEAFF. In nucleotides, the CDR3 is TGCAGCGGAAACAGGGGGCTCACTGAAGCTTTCTTT.